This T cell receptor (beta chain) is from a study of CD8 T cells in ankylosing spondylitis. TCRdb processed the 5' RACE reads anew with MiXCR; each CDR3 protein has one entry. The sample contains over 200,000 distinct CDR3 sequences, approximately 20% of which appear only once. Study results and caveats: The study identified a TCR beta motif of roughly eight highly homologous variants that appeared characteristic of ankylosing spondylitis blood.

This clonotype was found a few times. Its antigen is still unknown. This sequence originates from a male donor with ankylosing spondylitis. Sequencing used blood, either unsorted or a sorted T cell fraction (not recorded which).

The CDR3 loop reads CASSLLRTGYGYTF. As DNA, the CDR3 is TGTGCCAGCAGCTTACTCCGGACAGGCTATGGCTACACCTTC. This chain links TRBV7-8 with TRBJ1-2; TRBD1 agrees at 7 bases. The germline V gene has CDR1 SGHVS and CDR2 FQNEAQ. Trimming took 2 bases from V and 4 from J; bases not matched to a gene: 4. This CDR3 comprises 14 residues.